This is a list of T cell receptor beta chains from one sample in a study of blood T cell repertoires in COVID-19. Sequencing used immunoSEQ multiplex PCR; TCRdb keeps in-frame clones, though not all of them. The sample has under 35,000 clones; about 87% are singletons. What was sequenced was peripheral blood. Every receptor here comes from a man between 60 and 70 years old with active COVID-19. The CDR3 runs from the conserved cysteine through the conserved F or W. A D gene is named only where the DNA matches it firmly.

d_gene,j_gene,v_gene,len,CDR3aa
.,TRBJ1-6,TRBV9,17,CASSPRPGLSYNSPLHF
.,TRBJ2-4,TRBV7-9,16,CASSSPRHLAKNIQYF
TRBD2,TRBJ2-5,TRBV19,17,CASSIRLAGIPQETQYF
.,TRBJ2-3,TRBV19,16,CASREVGAGSTDTQYF
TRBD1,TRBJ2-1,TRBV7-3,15,CASSLDRGSYNEQFF
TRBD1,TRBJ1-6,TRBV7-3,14,CASSLIQGNSPLHF
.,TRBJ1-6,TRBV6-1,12,CASSEDGSGRLW
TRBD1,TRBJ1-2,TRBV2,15,CASSDPEQGADGYTF
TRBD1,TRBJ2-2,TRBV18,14,CASSGQGATGELFF
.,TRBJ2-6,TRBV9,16,CASSAGESTGANVLTF
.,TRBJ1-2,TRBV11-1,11,CASSLGGSYTF
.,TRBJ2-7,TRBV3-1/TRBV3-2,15,CASSSGVEFLYEQYF
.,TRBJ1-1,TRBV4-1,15,CASSQVQGLFPEAFF
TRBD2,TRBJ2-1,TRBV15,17,CATSLLERGVWSVEQFF
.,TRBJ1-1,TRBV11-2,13,CASSPRLDSEAFF
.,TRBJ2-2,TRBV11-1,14,CASSLGAGTGELFF
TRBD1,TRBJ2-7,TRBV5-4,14,CASSRQGAINEQYF
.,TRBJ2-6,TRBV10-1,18,CASTHPPRVPSGANVLTF
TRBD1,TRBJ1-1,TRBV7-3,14,CASSSTGGVSEAFF
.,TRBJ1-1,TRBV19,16,CASSSPGLSSDTEAFF
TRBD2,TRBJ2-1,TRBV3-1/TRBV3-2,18,CASSRWTSGRALGTEQFF
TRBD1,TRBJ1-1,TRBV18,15,CASQGQGATDTEAFF
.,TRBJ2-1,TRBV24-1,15,CATSSKGDTKNEQFF
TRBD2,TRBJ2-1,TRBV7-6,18,CASSLDLAGASRVNEQFF
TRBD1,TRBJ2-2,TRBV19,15,CATALRQGGAGELFF